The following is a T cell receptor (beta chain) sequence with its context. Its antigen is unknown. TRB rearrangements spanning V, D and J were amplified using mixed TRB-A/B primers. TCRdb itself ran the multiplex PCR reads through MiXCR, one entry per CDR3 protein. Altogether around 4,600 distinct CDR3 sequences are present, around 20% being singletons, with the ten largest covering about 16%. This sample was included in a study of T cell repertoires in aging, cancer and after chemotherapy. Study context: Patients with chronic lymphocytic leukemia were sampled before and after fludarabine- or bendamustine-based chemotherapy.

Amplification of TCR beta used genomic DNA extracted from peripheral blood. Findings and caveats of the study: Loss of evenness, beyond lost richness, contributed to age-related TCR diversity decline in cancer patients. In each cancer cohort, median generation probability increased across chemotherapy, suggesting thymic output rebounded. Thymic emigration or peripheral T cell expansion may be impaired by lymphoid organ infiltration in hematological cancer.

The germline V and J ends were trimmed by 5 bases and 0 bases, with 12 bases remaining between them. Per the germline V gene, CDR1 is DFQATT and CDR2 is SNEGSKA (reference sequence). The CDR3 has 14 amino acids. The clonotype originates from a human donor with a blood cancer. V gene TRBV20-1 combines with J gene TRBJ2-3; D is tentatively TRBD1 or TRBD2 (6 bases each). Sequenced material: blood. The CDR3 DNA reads TGCAGTGCTCCGGGGGCTACTAGCACAGATACGCAGTATTTT. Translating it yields CSAPGATSTDTQYF.